This T cell receptor beta chain emerged from a study of T cell changes during pregnancy in multiple sclerosis. Some clones are missing from TCRdb's copy, which holds only in-frame ones; the method was immunoSEQ multiplex PCR. The sample consists of around 56,000 clones, around 94% of them appearing once. V lost 5 bases to trimming and J lost 4 bases; unmatched junction nucleotides: 7. CDR1 and CDR2 from the germline V gene are SEHNR and FQNEAQ (reference sequence). The CDR3 length is 15 residues. This chain uses TRBV7-9 with TRBJ1-2; the match to TRBD1 covers 10 bases. Specimen: CD8+ T cells from peripheral blood mononuclear cells, collected after pregnancy. This TCR was recovered from a female donor with multiple sclerosis, enrolled in a pregnancy study. The CDR3 nucleotides are TGTGCCAGCAGCATTGGGACAGGGGATCGCTATGGCTACACCTTC. Translated: CASSIGTGDRYGYTF.